This is a list of T cell receptor beta chains from one sample in a study of blood T cell repertoires in COVID-19. Repertoires were generated with immunoSEQ multiplex PCR, while TCRdb's copy carries only in-frame clones and drops some. The table lists 150,000 to 250,000 clones, approximately 82% of them singletons. The sequenced sample was peripheral blood. The source of these receptors is a human donor with acute or convalescent COVID-19. The donor label of this sample is uncertain. The CDR3 runs from the conserved cysteine through the conserved F or W.

v_gene: TRBV18
j_gene: TRBJ1-5
CDR3aa: CASSQTGGPQPQHF

v_gene: TRBV29-1
j_gene: TRBJ2-7
CDR3aa: CSASGTQKTEQYF

v_gene: TRBV11-2
j_gene: TRBJ1-1
CDR3aa: CASSRLGEGRTEAFF

v_gene: TRBV7-2
j_gene: TRBJ2-1
CDR3aa: CASSLASSFYNEQFF

v_gene: TRBV28
j_gene: TRBJ1-2
CDR3aa: CASTGGTGSFF

v_gene: TRBV7-2
j_gene: TRBJ2-7
CDR3aa: CASSLVSGLSYEQYF

v_gene: TRBV27
j_gene: TRBJ2-3
CDR3aa: CASSLSSGNWKADTQYF

v_gene: TRBV2
j_gene: TRBJ2-1
CDR3aa: CASSLGRTGAPNEQFF

v_gene: TRBV6-5
j_gene: TRBJ1-2
CDR3aa: CASSIDRPYGYTF

v_gene: TRBV5-4
j_gene: TRBJ2-2
CDR3aa: CASSTPGQGLAGELFF

v_gene: TRBV7-2
j_gene: TRBJ2-1
CDR3aa: CASSTSPGEQFF

v_gene: TRBV5-1
j_gene: TRBJ1-1
CDR3aa: CASSLAGWTAQAFF

v_gene: TRBV6-2/TRBV6-3
j_gene: TRBJ1-5
CDR3aa: CASSYISGRPAGTGSQPQHF

v_gene: TRBV27
j_gene: TRBJ2-3
CDR3aa: CASSSTGGLRTDTQYF

v_gene: TRBV21-1
j_gene: TRBJ2-3
CDR3aa: CASSKVGPGTGKDTQYF

v_gene: TRBV28
j_gene: TRBJ2-5
CDR3aa: CASSYGIETQYF

v_gene: TRBV2
j_gene: TRBJ1-6
CDR3aa: CATTGTGNSPLHF

v_gene: TRBV28
j_gene: TRBJ1-5
CDR3aa: CASSLSRVNQPQHF

v_gene: TRBV19
j_gene: TRBJ2-2
CDR3aa: CASIALAGVYTGELFF

v_gene: TRBV19
j_gene: TRBJ1-1
CDR3aa: CASKIEGTEAFF

v_gene: TRBV7-3
j_gene: TRBJ2-1
CDR3aa: CASSLAGGRNEQFF

v_gene: TRBV4-1
j_gene: TRBJ2-5
CDR3aa: CASSHPFPRSVETQYF

v_gene: TRBV18
j_gene: TRBJ1-6
CDR3aa: CASSPVGQGDSPLHF

v_gene: TRBV30
j_gene: TRBJ1-5
CDR3aa: CAWSPGEKRDQPQHF

v_gene: TRBV7-2
j_gene: TRBJ2-3
CDR3aa: CASSSVAGKSDTQYF

v_gene: TRBV12-5
j_gene: TRBJ2-3
CDR3aa: CASGSQGSGRSTDTQYF

v_gene: TRBV11-2
j_gene: TRBJ1-2
CDR3aa: CASSLSGGHYGYTF

v_gene: TRBV6-5
j_gene: TRBJ2-7
CDR3aa: CASSYSPEGTYEQYF

v_gene: TRBV18
j_gene: TRBJ2-7
CDR3aa: CASSIQGLNLYEQYF

v_gene: TRBV28
j_gene: TRBJ1-2
CDR3aa: CASSSGQSYGYTF

v_gene: TRBV7-3
j_gene: TRBJ2-1
CDR3aa: CASSSRAGRGDNEQFF

v_gene: TRBV23-1
j_gene: TRBJ2-4
CDR3aa: CASSQSSRSGKVKNIQYF

v_gene: TRBV18
j_gene: TRBJ1-3
CDR3aa: CASSKQGSTSSGNTIYF